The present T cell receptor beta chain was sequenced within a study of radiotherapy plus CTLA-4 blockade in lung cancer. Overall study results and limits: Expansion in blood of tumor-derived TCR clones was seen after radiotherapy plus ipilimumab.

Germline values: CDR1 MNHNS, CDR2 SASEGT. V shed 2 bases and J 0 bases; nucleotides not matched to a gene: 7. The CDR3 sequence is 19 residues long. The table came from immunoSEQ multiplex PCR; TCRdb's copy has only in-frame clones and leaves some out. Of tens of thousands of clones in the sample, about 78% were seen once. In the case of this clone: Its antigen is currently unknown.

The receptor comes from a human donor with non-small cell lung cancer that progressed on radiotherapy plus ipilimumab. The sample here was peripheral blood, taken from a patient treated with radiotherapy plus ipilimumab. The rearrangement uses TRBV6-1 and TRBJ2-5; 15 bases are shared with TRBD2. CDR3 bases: TGTGCCAGCAGTGAATCAGGACTAGCGGGAGGGGGCTACCAAGAGACCCAGTACTTC. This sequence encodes CASSESGLAGGGYQETQYF.